Presented here are 11 T cell receptor beta chains from one specimen sequenced in a study of blood T cell repertoires in COVID-19. Here immunoSEQ multiplex PCR was the method, and the copy in TCRdb shows in-frame clones only, minus some. The profile shows around 200,000 clones, 87% of them singletons. The specimen sequenced was peripheral blood. The receptors come from a man aged 55 to 70 who had recovered from COVID-19.

The rearrangement links TRBV10-3 to TRBJ2-2; maybe TRBD2 (6 bases). Germline V gene sequence: CDR1 ENHRY, CDR2 SYGVKD. The CDR3 extends over 13 amino acids. V lost 10 bases and J 7 bases, leaving 16 bases between the germline ends. CDR3 coding DNA: TGTGCCACGTTAGCGGCCCAGGACGGGGAGCTGTTTTTT. As protein: CATLAAQDGELFF.

V gene TRBV27 combines with J gene TRBJ2-5, with D perhaps matching TRBD2 (5 bases). CDR1 and CDR2 (germline): MNHEY, SMNVEV (reference sequence). The CDR3 contains 16 residues. The V end was cut by 0 bases, the J end by 2 bases, with 13 bases between. CDR3 sequence: CASSLSSAYPQETQYF. In nucleotides, the CDR3 is TGTGCCAGCAGTTTATCTAGCGCCTATCCTCAAGAGACCCAGTACTTC.

This sequence joins TRBV5-4 and TRBJ2-1; 12 bases fit TRBD1. The CDR3 is 15 amino acids. From germline, CDR1 is SGHNT and CDR2 YYREEE (reference sequence). V shed 4 bases, J shed 5 bases, and the junction held 4 bases outside the gene matches. CDR3 protein: CASSVGQGADNEQFF. The DNA of the CDR3 is TGTGCCAGCAGCGTGGGACAGGGGGCCGACAATGAGCAGTTCTTC.

The chain employs TRBV27 and TRBJ1-4; the D is unclear. CDR1 and CDR2 from the germline V gene are MNHEY and SMNVEV (reference sequence). Trimming stripped 6 bases from V and 4 bases from J, with 12 bases between. There are 14 residues in the CDR3. CDR3 loop: CASSLAPVNEKLFF. In nucleotides, the CDR3 is TGTGCCAGCAGCCTAGCGCCCGTTAATGAAAAACTGTTTTTT. Looking up the rest from reference TRBV27 and TRBJ1-4 gives the full variable domain: EAQVTQNPRYLITVTGKKLTVTCSQNMNHEYMSWYRQDPGLGLRQIYYSMNVEVTDKGDVPEGYKVSRKEKRNFPLILESPSPNQTSLYFCASSLAPVNEKLFFGSGTQLSVL.

The chain couples TRBV9 to TRBJ2-1; D not resolved. Trimming left V 4 bases short and J 3 bases short, with 17 bases between. The CDR3 contains 16 residues. From germline, CDR1 is SGDLS and CDR2 YYNGEE. CDR3 region: CASSPNLGMGYNEQFF. CDR3 DNA sequence: TGTGCCAGCAGCCCAAATCTAGGAATGGGCTACAATGAGCAGTTCTTC.

The chain links TRBV6-5 to TRBJ2-2; 8 bases align to TRBD1. The CDR3 extends over 16 amino acids. V was clipped by 0 bases and J by 7 bases; unmatched bases: 7. Germline V gene lookup returns CDR1 MNHEY and CDR2 SVGAGI. The CDR3 nucleotides are TGTGCCAGCAGTTACTCATGGAACAGGGGGATCGGGGAGCTGTTTTTT. Translation gives CASSYSWNRGIGELFF.

This chain joins TRBV7-3 and TRBJ1-1, with D unresolved. This CDR3 spans 14 amino acids. The V and J ends lost 3 bases and 3 bases respectively, with 11 bases between them. The germline gives CDR1 SGHTA, CDR2 FQGTGA. CDR3 sequence (DNA): TGTGCCAGCAGCTTGACCCGCGGTGACACTGAAGCTTTCTTT. Encoded protein: CASSLTRGDTEAFF. The full variable domain, completed using reference TRBV7-3 and TRBJ1-1, is GAGVSQTPSNKVTEKGKYVELRCDPISGHTALYWYRQSLGQGPEFLIYFQGTGAADDSGLPNDRFFAVRPEGSVSTLKIQRTERGDSAVYLCASSLTRGDTEAFFGQGTRLTVV.

The chain joins TRBV6-5 to TRBJ2-7; TRBD2 aligns across 7 bases. CDR3 length equals 13 residues. Germline lookup yields CDR1 MNHEY and CDR2 SVGAGI. Trimming at V came to 6 bases and at J to 4 bases, leaving 6 bases not matched to a gene. CDR3 DNA: TGTGCCAGCAGCCCGGACGGGGGGTACGAGCAGTACTTC. Its translation is CASSPDGGYEQYF.

The gene calls are TRBV30 and TRBJ1-3, with TRBD1 matching 8 bases. The J segment lost 3 bases and the V segment lost 5 bases, leaving 3 bases of the junction unmatched. The CDR3 is made up of 13 amino acids. Germline CDR1 and CDR2: GTSNPN and SVGIG (reference sequence). Here the CDR3 DNA reads TGTGCCTGGGACAGGGGTAATGGAAACACCATATATTTT. Translation: CAWDRGNGNTIYF.

V usage is TRBV6-5 and J usage is TRBJ2-7; maybe TRBD2 (6 bases). Germline CDR1 MNHEY, CDR2 SVGAGI. V lost 0 bases to trimming and J lost 6 bases, with 18 bases between them. The CDR3 is 16 amino acids. The DNA for the CDR3 is TGTGCCAGCAGTTACTCAGCTAGGGGAGGCATCGGCGAGCAGTACTTC. This encodes CASSYSARGGIGEQYF.

The genes are TRBV24-1 and TRBJ2-6; TRBD2 might be the D (6 bases). The germline gives CDR1 KGHDR, CDR2 SFDVKD. The CDR3 is 15 residues long. V lost 9 bases and J 0 bases, leaving 11 bases between the germline ends. Written as DNA, the CDR3 is TGTGCCACCGGGAGGCAGGCCTCTGGGGCCAACGTCCTGACTTTC. Protein: CATGRQASGANVLTF.